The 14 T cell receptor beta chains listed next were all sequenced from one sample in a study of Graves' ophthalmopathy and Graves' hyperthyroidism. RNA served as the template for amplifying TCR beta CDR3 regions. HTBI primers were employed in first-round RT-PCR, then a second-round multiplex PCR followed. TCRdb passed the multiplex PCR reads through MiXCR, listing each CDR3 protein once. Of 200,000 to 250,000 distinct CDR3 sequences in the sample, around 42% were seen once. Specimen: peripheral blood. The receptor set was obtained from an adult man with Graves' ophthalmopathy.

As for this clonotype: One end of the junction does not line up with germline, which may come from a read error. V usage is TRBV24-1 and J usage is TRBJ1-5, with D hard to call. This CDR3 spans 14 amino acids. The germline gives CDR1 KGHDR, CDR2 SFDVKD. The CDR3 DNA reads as TGTGCCAGCAGTCCCCGGAAGGGCAATCAGCCCCAGCATTTT. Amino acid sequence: CASSPRKGNQPQHF.

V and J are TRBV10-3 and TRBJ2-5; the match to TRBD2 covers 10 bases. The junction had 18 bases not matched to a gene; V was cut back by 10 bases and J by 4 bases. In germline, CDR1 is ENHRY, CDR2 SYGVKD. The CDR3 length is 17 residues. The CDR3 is CASTYRTSGEPPETQYF. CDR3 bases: TGTGCCAGCACCTACCGGACTAGCGGAGAACCACCAGAGACCCAGTACTTC.

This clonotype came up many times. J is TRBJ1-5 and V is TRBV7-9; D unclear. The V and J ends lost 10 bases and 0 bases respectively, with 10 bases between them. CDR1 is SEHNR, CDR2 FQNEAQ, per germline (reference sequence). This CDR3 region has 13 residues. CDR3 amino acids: CAIQGDSNQPQHF. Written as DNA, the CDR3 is TGTGCCATCCAAGGTGATAGCAATCAGCCCCAGCATTTT.

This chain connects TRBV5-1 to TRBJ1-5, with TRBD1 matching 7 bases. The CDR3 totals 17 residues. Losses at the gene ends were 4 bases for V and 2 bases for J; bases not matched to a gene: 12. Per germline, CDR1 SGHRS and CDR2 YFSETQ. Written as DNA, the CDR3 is TGCGCCAGCAGCGGGCCGCCCCGAACAGGGGGCAATCAGCCCCAGCATTTT. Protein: CASSGPPRTGGNQPQHF. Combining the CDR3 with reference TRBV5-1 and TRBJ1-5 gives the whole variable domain KAGVTQTPRYLIKTRGQQVTLSCSPISGHRSVSWYQQTPGQGLQFLFEYFSETQRNKGNFPGRFSGRQFSNSRSEMNVSTLELGDSALYLCASSGPPRTGGNQPQHFGDGTRLSIL.

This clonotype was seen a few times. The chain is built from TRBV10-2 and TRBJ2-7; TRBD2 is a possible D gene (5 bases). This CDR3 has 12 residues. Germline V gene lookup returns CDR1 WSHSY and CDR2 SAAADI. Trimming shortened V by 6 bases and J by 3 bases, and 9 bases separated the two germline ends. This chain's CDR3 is CASRATSYEQYF. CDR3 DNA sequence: TGCGCCAGCAGAGCCACTAGCTACGAGCAGTACTTC.

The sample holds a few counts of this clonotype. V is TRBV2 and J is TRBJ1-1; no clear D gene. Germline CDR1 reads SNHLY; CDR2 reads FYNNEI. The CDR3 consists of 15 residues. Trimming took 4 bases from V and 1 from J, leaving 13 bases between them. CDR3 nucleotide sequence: TGTGCCAGCAGTGTAAGGCAACAGAGGAACACTGAAGCTTTCTTT. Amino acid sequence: CASSVRQQRNTEAFF.

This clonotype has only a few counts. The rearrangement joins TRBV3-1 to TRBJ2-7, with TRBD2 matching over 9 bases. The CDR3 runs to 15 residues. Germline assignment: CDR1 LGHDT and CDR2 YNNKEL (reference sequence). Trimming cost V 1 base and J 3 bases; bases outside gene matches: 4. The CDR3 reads CASSQGLAGYYEQYF. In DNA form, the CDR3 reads TGTGCCAGCAGCCAAGGTCTAGCGGGGTACTACGAGCAGTACTTC.

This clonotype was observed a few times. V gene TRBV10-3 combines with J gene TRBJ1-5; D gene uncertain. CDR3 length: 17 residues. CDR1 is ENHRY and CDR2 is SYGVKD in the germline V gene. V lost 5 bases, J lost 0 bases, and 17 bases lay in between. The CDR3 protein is CAISSSEAGSSNQPQHF. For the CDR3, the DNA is TGTGCCATCAGTTCCTCGGAGGCAGGCAGTAGCAATCAGCCCCAGCATTTT.

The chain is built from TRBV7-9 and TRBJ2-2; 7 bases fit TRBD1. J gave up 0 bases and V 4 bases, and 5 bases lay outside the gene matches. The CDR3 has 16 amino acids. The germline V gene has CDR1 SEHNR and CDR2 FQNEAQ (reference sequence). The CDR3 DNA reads TGTGCCAGCAGCTGGGACAGTCTCGCGAACACCGGGGAGCTGTTTTTT. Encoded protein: CASSWDSLANTGELFF.

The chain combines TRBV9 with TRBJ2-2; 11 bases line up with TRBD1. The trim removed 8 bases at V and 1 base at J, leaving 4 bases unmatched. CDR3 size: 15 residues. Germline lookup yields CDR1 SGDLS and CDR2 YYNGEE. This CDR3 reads CASSDRGQNTGELFF. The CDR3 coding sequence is TGTGCCAGTTCGGACAGGGGGCAGAACACCGGGGAGCTGTTTTTT.

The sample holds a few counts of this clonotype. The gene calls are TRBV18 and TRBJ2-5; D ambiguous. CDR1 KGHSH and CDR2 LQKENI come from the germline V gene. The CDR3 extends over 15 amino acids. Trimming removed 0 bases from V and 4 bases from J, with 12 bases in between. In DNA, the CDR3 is TGTGCCAGCTCACCACCTGTCTTACGTGGAGAGACCCAGTACTTC. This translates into CASSPPVLRGETQYF.

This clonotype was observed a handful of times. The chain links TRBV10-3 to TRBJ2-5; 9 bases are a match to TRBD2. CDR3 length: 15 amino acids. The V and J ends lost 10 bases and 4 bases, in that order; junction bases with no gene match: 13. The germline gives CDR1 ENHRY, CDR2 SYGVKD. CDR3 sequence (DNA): TGTGCCACCCAACCCCTAGCGGGGCCTCGAGAGACCCAGTACTTC. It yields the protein CATQPLAGPRETQYF.

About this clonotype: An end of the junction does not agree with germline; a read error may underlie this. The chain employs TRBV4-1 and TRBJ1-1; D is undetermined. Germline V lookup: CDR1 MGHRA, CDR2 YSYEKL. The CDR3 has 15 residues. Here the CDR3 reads CASSKEGGENTEAFF. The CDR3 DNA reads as TGCGCCAGCAGCAAAGAGGGTGGGGAGAACACTGAAGCTTTCTTT.

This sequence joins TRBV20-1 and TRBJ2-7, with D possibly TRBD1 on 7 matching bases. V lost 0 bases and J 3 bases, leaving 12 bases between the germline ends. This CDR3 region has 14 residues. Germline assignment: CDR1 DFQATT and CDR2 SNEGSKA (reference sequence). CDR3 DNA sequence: TGCAGTGCTAGAGATCGACAGGGACTCTACGAGCAGTACTTC. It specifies CSARDRQGLYEQYF.